The 3 T cell receptor beta chains reported below all come from one sample, sequenced in a study of blood T cell repertoires in COVID-19. Sequencing used immunoSEQ multiplex PCR; TCRdb keeps in-frame clones, though not all of them. The sample has over 70,000 clones, more than 75% seen once; the top ten hold 7%. Source material: peripheral blood. The origin of the receptors is a man in his 70s with acute or convalescent COVID-19.

This clone occurred a few times. The V gene is TRBV29-1, the J gene TRBJ1-4; D uncertain. The germline gives CDR1 SQVTM, CDR2 ANQGSEA. This CDR3 region has 14 residues. Trimming left V 2 bases short and J 0 bases short, with 7 bases between. Here the CDR3 DNA reads TGCAGCGTTGAACTCCTTACAACTAATGAAAAACTGTTTTTT. It yields the protein CSVELLTTNEKLFF.

The DNA of the CDR3 is TGTGCCAGCAGCGCCCAGACAGGGGCCACTGAAGCTTTCTTT. Translating gives CASSAQTGATEAFF. This sequence joins TRBV9 and TRBJ1-1; 8 positions match TRBD1. V was pared by 3 bases and J by 4 bases, with 5 bases of the junction left unmatched. Germline V lookup: CDR1 SGDLS, CDR2 YYNGEE. The CDR3 consists of 14 residues.

The chain is built from TRBV6-5 and TRBJ2-3, with a possible D match to TRBD2 (6 bases). Trimming cost V 11 bases and J 1 base, with 10 bases left between them. The germline V gene encodes CDR1 MNHEY and CDR2 SVGAGI. This CDR3 is 12 amino acids long. The DNA of the CDR3 is TGTGCCGGAGGGACGGGCACAGATACGCAGTATTTT. This gives the protein CAGGTGTDTQYF.